A single sample gave rise to the 13 T cell receptor beta chains below, sequenced in a study of cytomegalovirus exposure and HLA in healthy donors. Method: immunoSEQ multiplex PCR; TCRdb's copy keeps in-frame clones and lacks some. The table shows some 68,000 clones, with around 97% occurring only once. Sequencing used PBMCs. These receptors came from a man between 18 and 35 years old in good health and CMV-seronegative.

This chain links TRBV27 with TRBJ2-3; 15 bases map to TRBD2. Germline trimming cut 2 bases from V and 2 bases from J; bases unmatched to any gene: 11. The CDR3 totals 20 residues. Germline CDR1 is MNHEY and CDR2 is SMNVEV (reference sequence). DNA for the CDR3: TGTGCCAGCAGTTTAGGAACCGGGACTAGCGGGAGGAGGGTCACAGATACGCAGTATTTT. Its translation: CASSLGTGTSGRRVTDTQYF.

The chain uses TRBV7-3 and TRBJ2-3; 8 nucleotides agree with TRBD1. CDR1 and CDR2 from the germline V gene are SGHTA and FQGTGA. V lost 4 bases to trimming and J lost 4 bases; unmatched junction nucleotides: 4. The CDR3 totals 14 residues. The CDR3 DNA reads as TGTGCCAGCAGCTCACAGGGGGATTCAGATACGCAGTATTTT. Encoded protein: CASSSQGDSDTQYF.

The gene calls are TRBV10-3 and TRBJ1-5; unclear D gene. CDR1 is ENHRY, CDR2 SYGVKD, per germline. This CDR3 region has 13 residues. The V and J ends lost 2 bases and 6 bases respectively, with 8 bases between them. CDR3 sequence: CAISETDGQPQHF. In DNA, the CDR3 is TGTGCCATCAGTGAGACAGATGGTCAGCCCCAGCATTTT.

The chain joins TRBV19 to TRBJ1-5, with 7 bases matching TRBD1. The CDR3 length is 15 residues. V lost 2 bases and J lost 3; bases outside the gene matches: 4. Germline V gene data show CDR1 as LNHDA and CDR2 as SQIVND (reference sequence). This CDR3 reads CASSIRTGANQPQHF. The CDR3 DNA sequence: TGTGCCAGTAGTATAAGAACAGGGGCCAATCAGCCCCAGCATTTT. Combining the CDR3 with reference TRBV19 and TRBJ1-5 gives the whole variable domain DGGITQSPKYLFRKEGQNVTLSCEQNLNHDAMYWYRQDPGQGLRLIYYSQIVNDFQKGDIAEGYSVSREKKESFPLTVTSAQKNPTAFYLCASSIRTGANQPQHFGDGTRLSIL.

This chain uses TRBV5-4 with TRBJ2-7, with 7 bases lining up with TRBD1. CDR1 is SGHNT, CDR2 YYREEE, per germline (reference sequence). J lost 6 bases, V lost 0 bases, and 9 bases had no gene match. The CDR3 loop spans 15 amino acids. The CDR3 loop reads CASSLASTGVAEQYF. Here the CDR3 DNA reads TGTGCCAGCAGCTTGGCAAGTACAGGGGTTGCCGAGCAGTACTTC.

The V and J genes are TRBV19 and TRBJ1-5, with 8 positions matching TRBD1. From germline, CDR1 is LNHDA and CDR2 SQIVND (reference sequence). The CDR3 is made up of 13 amino acids. J gave up 5 bases and V 10 bases, and 7 bases lay outside the gene matches. This CDR3 is CATRDRRHQPQHF. CDR3 DNA sequence: TGTGCCACCCGGGACAGGCGTCATCAGCCCCAGCATTTT. Filled out from reference TRBV19 and TRBJ1-5, the complete variable domain reads DGGITQSPKYLFRKEGQNVTLSCEQNLNHDAMYWYRQDPGQGLRLIYYSQIVNDFQKGDIAEGYSVSREKKESFPLTVTSAQKNPTAFYLCATRDRRHQPQHFGDGTRLSIL.

The J gene is TRBJ2-5, the V gene TRBV5-1; 9 nucleotides match TRBD2. Germline lookup yields CDR1 SGHRS and CDR2 YFSETQ. The CDR3 covers 14 residues. V shed 4 bases, J shed 5 bases, and the junction held 6 bases outside the gene matches. The CDR3, as DNA: TGCGCCAGCAGCCGAGCGGGGGGCGGCGAGACCCAGTACTTC. Its translation is CASSRAGGGETQYF.

The chain links TRBV6-5 to TRBJ2-1; 7 bases fit TRBD2. J was trimmed by 9 bases and V by 2 bases; bases with no gene match: 7. This CDR3 contains 14 residues. Germline V gene data show CDR1 as MNHEY and CDR2 as SVGAGI. The CDR3, as DNA: TGTGCCAGCAGTTACCTGGCGGGAGCAGGTGAGCAGTTCTTC. Protein sequence: CASSYLAGAGEQFF.

This rearrangement joins TRBV5-5 to TRBJ1-1, with a possible D match to TRBD1 (6 bases). The CDR3 runs to 13 residues. CDR1 and CDR2 from the germline V gene are SGHKS and YYEKEE (reference sequence). The germline V and J ends were trimmed by 6 bases and 1 base, with 10 bases remaining between them. CDR3 region: CASTGRGNTEAFF. CDR3 sequence (DNA): TGTGCCAGCACCGGCAGGGGGAACACTGAAGCTTTCTTT.

This chain uses TRBV10-3 with TRBJ1-2; D is uncertain. Germline CDR1 ENHRY, CDR2 SYGVKD. Trimming left V 0 bases short and J 6 bases short, with 11 bases between. The CDR3 totals 14 residues. CDR3 loop: CAISESPGSDGYTF. As DNA, the CDR3 is TGTGCCATCAGTGAGTCGCCGGGATCAGATGGCTACACCTTC.

The V and J genes are TRBV21-1 and TRBJ2-7; the table's D call, TRBD1, has no DNA check behind it. TRBV21-1 is recorded as a pseudogene. The CDR3 consists of 16 residues. In nucleotides, the CDR3 is TGTGCCAGCATCAAAGGATCACCAGGGACAGGGGGGGAGCAGTACTTC. Translating gives CASIKGSPGTGGEQYF.

V and J are TRBV6-5 and TRBJ2-7; TRBD2 is a possible D gene (5 bases). V lost 2 bases and J lost 3, with 11 bases in between. From germline, CDR1 is MNHEY and CDR2 SVGAGI. The CDR3 is 14 residues long. CDR3 DNA sequence: TGTGCCAGCAGTTACCGCCGGGGTAACTACGAGCAGTACTTC. Translated: CASSYRRGNYEQYF.

The rearrangement uses TRBV15 and TRBJ1-4; D is ambiguous. V lost 3 bases, J lost 0 bases, and 17 bases lay in between. The germline CDR1 and CDR2 sequences are LNHNV and YYDKDF (reference sequence). The CDR3 is made up of 18 amino acids. The chain's CDR3 is CATSSTIKNPSTNEKLFF. The DNA of the CDR3 is TGTGCCACCAGCAGCACTATCAAGAATCCCTCAACTAATGAAAAACTGTTTTTT.